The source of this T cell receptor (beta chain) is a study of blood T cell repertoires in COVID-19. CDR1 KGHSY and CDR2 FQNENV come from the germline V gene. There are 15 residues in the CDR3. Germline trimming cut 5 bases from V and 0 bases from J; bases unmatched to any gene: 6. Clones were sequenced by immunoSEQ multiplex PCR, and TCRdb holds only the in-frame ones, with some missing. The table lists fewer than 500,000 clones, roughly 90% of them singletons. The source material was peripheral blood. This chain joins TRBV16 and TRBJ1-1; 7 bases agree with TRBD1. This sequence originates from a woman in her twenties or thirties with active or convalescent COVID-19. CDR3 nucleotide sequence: TGTGCCAGCAGCAACCAAGGGACAGTGAACACTGAAGCTTTCTTT. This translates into CASSNQGTVNTEAFF.